These 10 T cell receptor beta chains came from one sample sequenced in a study of cytotoxic CD8 clonotypes in ibrutinib-treated CLL. The method was immunoSEQ multiplex PCR; TCRdb's version includes in-frame clones alone and lacks a portion of them. This table has nearly 100,000 clones, almost 80% appearing once. Sequenced material: PBMCs, taken after 12 months of ibrutinib treatment. The receptors come from a human donor with chronic lymphocytic leukemia.

The chain joins TRBV4-2 to TRBJ1-3, with D unclear. The CDR3 has 17 residues. CDR1 LGHNA and CDR2 YNFKEQ come from the germline V gene. The ends were cut back, 2 bases at V and 4 bases at J, with 18 bases in the middle. CDR3 loop: CASSQHLTPTGGNTIYF. For the CDR3, the DNA is TGTGCCAGCAGCCAACACTTGACGCCGACGGGAGGAAACACCATATATTTT.

The J gene is TRBJ1-1, the V gene TRBV18; 10 bases align to TRBD1. The trim removed 2 bases at V and 5 bases at J, leaving 5 bases unmatched. This CDR3 region has 15 residues. The V gene's germline CDR1 is KGHSH and CDR2 LQKENI. CDR3 sequence (DNA): TGTGCCAGCTCACCATCAGGACAGGGGGGGACTGAAGCTTTCTTT. Translated, it gives CASSPSGQGGTEAFF.

The genes are TRBV7-6 and TRBJ2-1; 11 bases fit TRBD2. Per the germline V gene, CDR1 is SGHVS and CDR2 is FNYEAQ. V gave up 5 bases and J gave up 8 bases; unmatched junction bases: 8. This CDR3 contains 15 residues. For the CDR3, the DNA is TGTGCCAGCAGCCAGACTAGCGGGGTGGGGGATGAGCAGTTCTTC. Translated, it gives CASSQTSGVGDEQFF. Full variable domain (outside the CDR3, taken from reference TRBV7-6 and TRBJ2-1): GAGVSQSPRYKVTKRGQDVALRCDPISGHVSLYWYRQALGQGPEFLTYFNYEAQQDKSGLPNDRFSAERPEGSISTLTIQRTEQRDSAMYRCASSQTSGVGDEQFFGPGTRLTVL.

This clone was observed a handful of times. The genes are TRBV27 and TRBJ2-7, with D possibly being TRBD1 (7 bases). The CDR3 runs to 15 residues. The germline gives CDR1 MNHEY, CDR2 SMNVEV (reference sequence). V dropped 3 bases and J dropped 2 bases, with 14 bases sitting between them. CDR3 DNA sequence: TGTGCCAGCAGTTTGGGCAGGGGGGTTCCCTACGAGCAGTACTTC. It is translated as CASSLGRGVPYEQYF.

The V gene is TRBV18, the J gene TRBJ1-2, with unresolved D. CDR1 is KGHSH and CDR2 is LQKENI in the germline V gene. CDR3 size: 13 residues. Trimming took 3 bases from V and 5 from J, leaving 10 bases between them. CDR3 amino acids: CASSPDRLYGYTF. Written as DNA, the CDR3 is TGTGCCAGCTCACCGGACCGTCTATATGGCTACACCTTC.

DNA for the CDR3: TGTGCCAGCAGCTTATTCGGTAGCTCCTACGAGCAGTACTTC. Translated, it gives CASSLFGSSYEQYF. The chain has TRBV11-1 and TRBJ2-7; D remains unclear. V lost 2 bases and J 0 bases, leaving 8 bases between the germline ends. The length of the CDR3 is 14 residues. In germline, CDR1 is SGHAT, CDR2 FQDESV (reference sequence).

This chain uses TRBV11-3 with TRBJ2-7; D might be TRBD1 (5 bases). V gave up 1 base and J gave up 4 bases, with 11 bases separating them. Germline V gene sequence: CDR1 SGHNT, CDR2 YENEEA. This CDR3 has 14 amino acids. In nucleotides, the CDR3 is TGTGCCAGCAGCTTAGGCGACACAGGATACGAGCAGTACTTC. Translating it yields CASSLGDTGYEQYF.

V gene TRBV7-9 combines with J gene TRBJ2-7, with D possibly being TRBD1 (5 bases). V was clipped by 0 bases and J by 7 bases, with 16 bases between them. Germline-derived CDR1 and CDR2 are SEHNR and FQNEAQ (reference sequence). The CDR3 contains 15 residues. The CDR3 reads CASSLAKGPAGEQYF. The CDR3 region has the DNA TGTGCCAGCAGCTTAGCGAAAGGGCCTGCAGGGGAGCAGTACTTC. Supplemented by reference TRBV7-9 and TRBJ2-7, the full variable domain reads DTGVSQNPRHKITKRGQNVTFRCDPISEHNRLYWYRQTLGQGPEFLTYFQNEAQLEKSRLLSDRFSAERPKGSFSTLEIQRTEQGDSAMYLCASSLAKGPAGEQYFGPGTRLTVT.

The V and J genes are TRBV29-1 and TRBJ1-1; no clear D. Germline CDR1 and CDR2: SQVTM and ANQGSEA. The CDR3 has 12 amino acids. Trimming took off 7 bases at V and 5 bases at J, with 14 bases between the two ends. The CDR3 coding sequence is TGCAGCGCCTCGACAACCCGAACTGAAGCTTTCTTT. Protein sequence: CSASTTRTEAFF.

The chain employs TRBV4-3 and TRBJ1-1; TRBD1 is a possible D gene (6 bases). V dropped 0 bases and J dropped 7 bases, with 12 bases sitting between them. Germline V gives CDR1 LGHNA, CDR2 YSLEER. CDR3 length: 14 amino acids. The CDR3: CASSQENIRGEAFF. DNA of the CDR3: TGCGCCAGCAGCCAAGAGAATATCAGGGGTGAAGCTTTCTTT.